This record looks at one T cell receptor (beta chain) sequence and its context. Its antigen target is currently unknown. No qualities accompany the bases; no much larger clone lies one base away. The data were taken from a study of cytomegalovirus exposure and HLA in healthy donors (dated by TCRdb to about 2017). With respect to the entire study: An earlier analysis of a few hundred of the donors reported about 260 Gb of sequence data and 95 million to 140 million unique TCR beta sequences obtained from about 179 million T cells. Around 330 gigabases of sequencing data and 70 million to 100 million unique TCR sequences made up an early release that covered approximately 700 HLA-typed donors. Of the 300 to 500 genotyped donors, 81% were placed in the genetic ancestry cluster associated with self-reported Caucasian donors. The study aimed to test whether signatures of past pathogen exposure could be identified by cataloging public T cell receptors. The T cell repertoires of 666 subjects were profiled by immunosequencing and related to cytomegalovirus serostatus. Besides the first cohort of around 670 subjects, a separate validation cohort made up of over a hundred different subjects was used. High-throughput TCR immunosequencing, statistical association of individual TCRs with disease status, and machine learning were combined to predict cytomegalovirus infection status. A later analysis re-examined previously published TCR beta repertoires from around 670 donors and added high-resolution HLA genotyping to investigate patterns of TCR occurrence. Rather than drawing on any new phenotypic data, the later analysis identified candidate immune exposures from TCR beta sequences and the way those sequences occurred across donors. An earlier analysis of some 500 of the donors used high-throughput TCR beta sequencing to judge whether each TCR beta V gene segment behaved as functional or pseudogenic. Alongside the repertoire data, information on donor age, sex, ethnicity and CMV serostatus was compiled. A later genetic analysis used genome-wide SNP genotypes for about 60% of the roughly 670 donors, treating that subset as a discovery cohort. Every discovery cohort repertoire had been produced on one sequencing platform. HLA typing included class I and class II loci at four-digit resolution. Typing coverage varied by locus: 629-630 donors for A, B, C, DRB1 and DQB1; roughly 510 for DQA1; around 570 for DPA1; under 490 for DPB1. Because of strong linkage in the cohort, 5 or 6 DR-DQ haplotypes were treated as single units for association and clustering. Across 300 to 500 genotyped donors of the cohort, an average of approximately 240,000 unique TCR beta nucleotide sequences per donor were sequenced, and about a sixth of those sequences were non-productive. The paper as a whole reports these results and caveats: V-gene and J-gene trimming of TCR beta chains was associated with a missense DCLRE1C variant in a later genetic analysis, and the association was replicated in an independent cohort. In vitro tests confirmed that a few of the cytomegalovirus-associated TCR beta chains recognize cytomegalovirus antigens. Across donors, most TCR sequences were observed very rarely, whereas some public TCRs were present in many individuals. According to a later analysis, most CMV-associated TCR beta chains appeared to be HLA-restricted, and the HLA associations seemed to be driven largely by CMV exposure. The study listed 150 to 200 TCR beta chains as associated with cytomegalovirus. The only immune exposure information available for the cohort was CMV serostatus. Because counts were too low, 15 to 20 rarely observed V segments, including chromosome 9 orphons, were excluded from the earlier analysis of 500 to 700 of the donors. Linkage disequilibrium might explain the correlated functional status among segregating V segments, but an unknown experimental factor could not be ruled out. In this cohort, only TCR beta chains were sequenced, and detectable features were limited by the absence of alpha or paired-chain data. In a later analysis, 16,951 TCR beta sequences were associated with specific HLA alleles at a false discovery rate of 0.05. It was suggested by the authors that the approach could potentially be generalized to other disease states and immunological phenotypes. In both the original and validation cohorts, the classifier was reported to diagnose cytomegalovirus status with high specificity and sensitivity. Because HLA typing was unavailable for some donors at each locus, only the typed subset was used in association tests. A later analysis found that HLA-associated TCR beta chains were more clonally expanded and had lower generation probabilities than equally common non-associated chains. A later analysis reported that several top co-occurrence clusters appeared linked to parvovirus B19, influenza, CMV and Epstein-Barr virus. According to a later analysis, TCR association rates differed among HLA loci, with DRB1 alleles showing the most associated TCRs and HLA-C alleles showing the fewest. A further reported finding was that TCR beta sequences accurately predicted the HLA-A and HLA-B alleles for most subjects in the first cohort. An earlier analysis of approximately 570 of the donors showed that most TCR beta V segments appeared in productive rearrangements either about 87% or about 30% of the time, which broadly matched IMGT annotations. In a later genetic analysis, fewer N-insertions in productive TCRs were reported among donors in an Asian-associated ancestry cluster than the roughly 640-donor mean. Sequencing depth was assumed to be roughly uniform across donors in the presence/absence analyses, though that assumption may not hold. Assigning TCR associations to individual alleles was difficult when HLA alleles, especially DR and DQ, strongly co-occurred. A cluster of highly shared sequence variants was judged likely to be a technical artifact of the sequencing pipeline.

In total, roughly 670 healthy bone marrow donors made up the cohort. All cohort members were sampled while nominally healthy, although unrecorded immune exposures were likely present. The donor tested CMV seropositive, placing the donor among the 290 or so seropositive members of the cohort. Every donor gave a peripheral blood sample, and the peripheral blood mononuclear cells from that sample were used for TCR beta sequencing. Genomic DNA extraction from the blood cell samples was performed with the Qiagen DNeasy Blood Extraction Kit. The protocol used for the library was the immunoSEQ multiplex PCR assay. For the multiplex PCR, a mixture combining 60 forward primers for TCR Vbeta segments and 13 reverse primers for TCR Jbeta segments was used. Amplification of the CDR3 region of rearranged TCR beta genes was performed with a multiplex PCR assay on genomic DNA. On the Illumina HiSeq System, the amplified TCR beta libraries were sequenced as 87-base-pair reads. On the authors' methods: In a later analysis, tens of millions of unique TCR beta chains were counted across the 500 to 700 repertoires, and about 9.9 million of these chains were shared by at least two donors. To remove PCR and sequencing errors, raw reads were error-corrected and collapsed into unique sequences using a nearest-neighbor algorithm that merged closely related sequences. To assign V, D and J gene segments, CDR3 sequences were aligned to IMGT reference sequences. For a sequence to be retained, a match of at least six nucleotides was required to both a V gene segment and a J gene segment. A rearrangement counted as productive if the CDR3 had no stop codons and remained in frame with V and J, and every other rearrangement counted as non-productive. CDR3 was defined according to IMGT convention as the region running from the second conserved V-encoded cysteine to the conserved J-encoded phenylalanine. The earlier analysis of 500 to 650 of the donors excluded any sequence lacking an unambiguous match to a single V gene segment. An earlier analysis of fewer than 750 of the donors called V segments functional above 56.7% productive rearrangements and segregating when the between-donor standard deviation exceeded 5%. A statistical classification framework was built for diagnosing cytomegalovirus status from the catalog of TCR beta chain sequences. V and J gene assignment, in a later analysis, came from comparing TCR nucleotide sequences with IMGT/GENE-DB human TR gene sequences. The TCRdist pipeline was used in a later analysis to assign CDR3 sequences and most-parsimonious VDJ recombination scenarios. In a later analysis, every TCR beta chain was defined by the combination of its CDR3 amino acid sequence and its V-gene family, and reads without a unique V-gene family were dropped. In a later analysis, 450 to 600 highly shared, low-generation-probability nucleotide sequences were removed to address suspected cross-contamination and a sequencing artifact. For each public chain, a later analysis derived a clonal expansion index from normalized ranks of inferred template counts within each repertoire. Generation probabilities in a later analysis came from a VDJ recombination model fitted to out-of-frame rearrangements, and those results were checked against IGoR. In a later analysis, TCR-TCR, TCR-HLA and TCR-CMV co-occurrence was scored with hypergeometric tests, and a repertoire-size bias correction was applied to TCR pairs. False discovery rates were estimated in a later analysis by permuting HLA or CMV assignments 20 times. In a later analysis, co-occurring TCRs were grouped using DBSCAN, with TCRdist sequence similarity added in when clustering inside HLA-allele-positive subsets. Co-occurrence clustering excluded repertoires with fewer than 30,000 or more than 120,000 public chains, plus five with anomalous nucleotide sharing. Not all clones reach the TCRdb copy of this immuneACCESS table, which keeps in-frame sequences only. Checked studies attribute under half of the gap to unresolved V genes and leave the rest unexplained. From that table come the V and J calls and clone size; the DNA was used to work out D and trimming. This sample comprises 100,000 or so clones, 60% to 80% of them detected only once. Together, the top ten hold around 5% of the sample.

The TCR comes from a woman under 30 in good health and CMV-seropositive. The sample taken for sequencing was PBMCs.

CDR3 sequence: CASSATGGNTEAFF. The nucleotide sequence is TGCGCCAGCAGCGCGACAGGGGGAAACACTGAAGCTTTCTTT. Recombination linked TRBV5-1 to TRBJ1-1; 9 central bases correspond to TRBD1. Trimming accounts for 4 bases at V and 2 bases at J, while the number of junction bases matched to no gene is 3. CDR3 length: 14 amino acids, cysteine to phenylalanine. Only the CDR3 DNA stays, 42 bases, in frame from base 1. From the germline V gene, CDR1 is SGHRS and CDR2 is YFSETQ. Outside the CDR3, residues come from the reference TRBV5-1 and TRBJ1-1 proteins, so the full variable domain is: KAGVTQTPRYLIKTRGQQVTLSCSPISGHRSVSWYQQTPGQGLQFLFEYFSETQRNKGNFPGRFSGRQFSNSRSEMNVSTLELGDSALYLCASSATGGNTEAFFGQGTRLTVV.